What follows is one TCR beta chain and its context. Antigen unknown. TCRdb re-analysed the RT-PCR reads in MiXCR, keeping a single row per CDR3 protein. Among approximately 500,000 distinct CDR3 sequences listed, about 15% were seen once. The data derive from a study of response to subunit inactivated influenza vaccine. General observations from the study: T cells newly recruited by each seasonal influenza vaccination are few, the authors suggested.

Germline lookup yields CDR1 KGHSH and CDR2 LQKENI. V gave up 0 bases and J gave up 5 bases, with 11 bases separating them. The CDR3 is made up of 15 amino acids. Sequencing used PBMCs from blood, obtained roughly 12 days after vaccination. V and J are TRBV18 and TRBJ2-1; possible D gene TRBD2, 6 bases. The clonotype originates from a man over 45 who received an inactivated influenza vaccine. The CDR3 sequence: CASSPPSSADNEQFF. The CDR3 DNA reads TGTGCCAGCTCACCACCTTCTAGCGCAGACAATGAGCAGTTCTTC.